A selection of T cell receptor beta chains follows, all from one sample in a study of shared clonotypes between healthy human individuals. Clones were read by immunoSEQ multiplex PCR, and TCRdb kept only the in-frame ones, dropping some. This table holds roughly 2,000,000 clones, around 93% found once. The sequencing sample was made of naive CD8+ T cells from PBMCs. The origin of the receptors is a young man in good health. Some clones in this sample may be carry-over from other donors' samples. Each CDR3 is given with its conserved first and last residue. The order of the fields is V gene, J gene, CDR3 protein.

TRBV6-5	TRBJ2-3	CASSYALKGTQYF
TRBV5-8	TRBJ1-2	CASSLGEGANYGYTF
TRBV11-2	TRBJ1-2	CASSPSTENYGYTF
TRBV7-8	TRBJ2-7	CASSLLDGGVGVGGYEQYF
TRBV9	TRBJ2-2	CASSVDGGVDTGELFF
TRBV30	TRBJ2-7	CAWTERDLGSYEQYF
TRBV5-6	TRBJ2-7	CASSLSLYEQYF
TRBV28	TRBJ2-5	CASSISSWTVSFQETQYF
TRBV9	TRBJ2-7	CASSVGGLAGYEQYF
TRBV27	TRBJ2-2	CASSPLPTLLVTGELFF
TRBV9	TRBJ1-3	CASSVDRQSAGNTIYF
TRBV6-5	TRBJ2-4	CASSYSIGNIQYF
TRBV18	TRBJ2-7	CASSPPGLAGSYEQYF
TRBV27	TRBJ2-2	CASSPYPLAGGVRNTGELFF
TRBV28	TRBJ1-2	CASSPGRGSTTGYTF
TRBV27	TRBJ2-7	CASSNAPRYEQYF
TRBV7-2	TRBJ2-7	CASSSPIGYEQYF
TRBV10-3	TRBJ2-7	CAITETGAEKKQYF
TRBV5-4	TRBJ2-1	CASSLGIDEQFF
TRBV27	TRBJ1-5	CASSPGTRGGQPQHF
TRBV10-2	TRBJ2-7	CASGERDSYEQYF
TRBV5-1	TRBJ1-2	CASSPTQGEIYGYTF
TRBV6-5	TRBJ2-3	CASSRDRGITDTQYF
TRBV27	TRBJ2-5	CARPRGKETQYF
TRBV9	TRBJ2-1	CASSARWGGTYNEQFF
TRBV5-1	TRBJ2-5	CASSLGLRDETQYF
TRBV25-1	TRBJ1-1	CASRENTEAFF
TRBV27	TRBJ1-5	CASSLRGGSNQPQHF
TRBV6-6	TRBJ1-1	CASSYSEGIRTEAFF
TRBV18	TRBJ1-2	CASRDGSNYGYTF
TRBV27	TRBJ2-1	CASSVGPVGAHYNEQFF
TRBV9	TRBJ2-7	CASSPEQEPGEQYF
TRBV6-6	TRBJ1-2	CASSYALGVMYGYTF
TRBV7-8	TRBJ1-2	CASSLDSAGGGGYTF
TRBV19	TRBJ1-3	CASSKALPEGNTIYF
TRBV7-9	TRBJ2-1	CASPGRDLYNEQFF
TRBV5-8	TRBJ2-1	CASSLLLGLGDEQFF
TRBV28	TRBJ2-5	CASSLTTPRETQYF
TRBV4-1	TRBJ1-4	CASSHLSGRDEKLFF
TRBV29-1	TRBJ2-5	CSPRGPETQYF